These 5 T cell receptor beta chains were sequenced from one sample in a study of T cells in Graves' hyperthyroidism and ophthalmopathy. RNA transcripts served as the template for amplifying TCR beta CDR3 regions. Using the HTBI primer set, a first-round RT-PCR was run on the TCR CDR3. TCRdb processed the multiplex PCR reads anew with MiXCR; each CDR3 protein has one entry. The repertoire holds about 680,000 distinct CDR3 sequences, with approximately 40% as singletons. Sequences were obtained from blood. These receptors all come from a woman between 35 and 50 years old with Graves' hyperthyroidism.

For this clonotype: This may come from a read error, since a much larger clone is one base off. The rearrangement joins TRBV24-1 to TRBJ2-5; TRBD1 matches at 7 bases. The CDR3 length is 13 residues. Germline values: CDR1 KGHDR, CDR2 SFDVKD. V dropped 4 bases and J dropped 5; count of bases not matched to a gene: 3. CDR3 DNA: TGTGCCACCAGTGAGACAGGGCTGGAGACCCAGTACTTC. Amino acids: CATSETGLETQYF.

This clonotype was observed at least ten times. V gene TRBV10-3 combines with J gene TRBJ1-3, with D hard to call. Looked up from germline, CDR1 is ENHRY and CDR2 is SYGVKD. There are 14 residues in the CDR3. Between the trimmed V and J ends, which lost 5 bases and 0 bases, there was a span of 8 bases. CDR3 loop: CAISTDYSGNTIYF. DNA of the CDR3: TGTGCCATCAGTACGGATTACTCTGGAAACACCATATATTTT.

This rearrangement joins TRBV19 to TRBJ2-6; TRBD1 matches 8 bases. Germline V lookup: CDR1 LNHDA, CDR2 SQIVND (reference sequence). Losses at the gene ends were 5 bases for V and 3 bases for J; bases not matched to a gene: 12. The CDR3 length is 18 residues. In nucleotides, the CDR3 is TGTGCCAGTAGTGTGCCGGGACAGGTGATCAGTGGGGCCAACGTCCTGACTTTC. Translation: CASSVPGQVISGANVLTF. Full variable domain (remainder filled in from reference TRBV19 and TRBJ2-6): DGGITQSPKYLFRKEGQNVTLSCEQNLNHDAMYWYRQDPGQGLRLIYYSQIVNDFQKGDIAEGYSVSREKKESFPLTVTSAQKNPTAFYLCASSVPGQVISGANVLTFGAGSRLTVL.

This clonotype was counted at least ten times. An end of the junction does not agree with germline; a read error may underlie this. This chain uses TRBV7-7 with TRBJ2-7, with unresolved D. The CDR3 consists of 15 residues. Germline CDR1 and CDR2: SSHAT and FNYEAQ (reference sequence). The CDR3 nucleotides read TGTGCTAGCAGCTTAGGTGCGGATTCCTCCTACGAGCAGTACTTC. As protein: CASSLGADSSYEQYF. Using reference TRBV7-7 and TRBJ2-7 for the parts outside the CDR3, the full variable domain is GAGVSQSPRYKVTKRGQDVTLRCDPISSHATLYWYQQALGQGPEFLTYFNYEAQPDKSGLPSDRFSAERPEGSISTLTIQRTEQRDSAMYRCASSLGADSSYEQYFGPGTRLTVT.

Ten or more counts support this clonotype. This sequence joins TRBV13 and TRBJ1-1; D is uncertain. V lost 2 bases, J lost 13 bases, and 5 bases lay in between. The CDR3 contains 9 residues. CDR1 is PRHDT, CDR2 FYEKMQ, per germline (reference sequence). The CDR3 is CASSLNVFF. In DNA, the CDR3 is TGTGCCAGCAGCTTAAACGTTTTCTTT.